The clone carrying this T cell receptor (beta chain) has ten or more counts. The sample is drawn from a study of blood T cell repertoires in COVID-19. After removal of 4 bases from V and 5 bases from J, the junction contained 8 bases not matched to a gene. The CDR3 sequence is 15 residues long. CDR1 SGHRS and CDR2 YFSETQ come from the germline V gene. Libraries were prepared by immunoSEQ multiplex PCR; TCRdb keeps only in-frame clonotypes and omits some of them. The table records tens of thousands of clones, approximately 70% of them present only once. The sequence was obtained from a woman aged 55-70 years who had been exposed to COVID-19. Sequenced input: PBMCs or T cells enriched from blood (not recorded which). The chain uses TRBV5-1 and TRBJ2-1; 8 bases agree with TRBD1. CDR3 bases: TGCGCCAGCAGCCTTTCAGGGGGCATCAACAATGAGCAGTTCTTC. Translating gives CASSLSGGINNEQFF.